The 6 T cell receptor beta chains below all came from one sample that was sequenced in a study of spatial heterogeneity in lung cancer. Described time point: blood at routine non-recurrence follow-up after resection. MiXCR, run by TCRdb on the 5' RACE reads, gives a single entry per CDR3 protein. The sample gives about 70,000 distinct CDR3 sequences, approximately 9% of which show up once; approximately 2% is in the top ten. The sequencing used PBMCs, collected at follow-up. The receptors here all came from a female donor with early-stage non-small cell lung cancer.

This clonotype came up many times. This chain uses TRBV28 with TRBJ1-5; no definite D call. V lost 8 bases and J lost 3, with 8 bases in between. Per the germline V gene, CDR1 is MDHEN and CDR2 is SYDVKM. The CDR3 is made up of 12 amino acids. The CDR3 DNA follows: TGTGCCAGCCGGTCGGTCAATCAGCCCCAGCATTTT. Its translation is CASRSVNQPQHF.

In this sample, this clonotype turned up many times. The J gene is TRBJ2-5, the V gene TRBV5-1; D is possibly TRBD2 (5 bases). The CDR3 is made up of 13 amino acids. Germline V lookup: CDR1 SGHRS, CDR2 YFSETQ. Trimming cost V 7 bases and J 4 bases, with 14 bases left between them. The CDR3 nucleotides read TGCGCCAGCTTAGGACTCCGGGGAGAGACCCAGTACTTC. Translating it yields CASLGLRGETQYF. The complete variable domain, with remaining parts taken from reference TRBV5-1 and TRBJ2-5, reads KAGVTQTPRYLIKTRGQQVTLSCSPISGHRSVSWYQQTPGQGLQFLFEYFSETQRNKGNFPGRFSGRQFSNSRSEMNVSTLELGDSALYLCASLGLRGETQYFGPGTRLLVL.

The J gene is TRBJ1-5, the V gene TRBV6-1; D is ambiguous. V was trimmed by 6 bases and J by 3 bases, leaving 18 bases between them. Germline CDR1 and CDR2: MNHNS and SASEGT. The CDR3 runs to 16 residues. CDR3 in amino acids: CASSPLGQGNNQPQHF. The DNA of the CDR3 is TGTGCCAGCAGCCCTCTCGGGCAAGGTAACAATCAGCCCCAGCATTTT.

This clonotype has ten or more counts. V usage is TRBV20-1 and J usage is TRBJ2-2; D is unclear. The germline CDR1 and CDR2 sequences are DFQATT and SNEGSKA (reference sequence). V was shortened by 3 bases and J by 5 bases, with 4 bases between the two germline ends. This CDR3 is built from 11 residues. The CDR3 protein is CSASRTGELFF. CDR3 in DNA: TGCAGTGCTAGTAGAACCGGGGAGCTGTTTTTT.

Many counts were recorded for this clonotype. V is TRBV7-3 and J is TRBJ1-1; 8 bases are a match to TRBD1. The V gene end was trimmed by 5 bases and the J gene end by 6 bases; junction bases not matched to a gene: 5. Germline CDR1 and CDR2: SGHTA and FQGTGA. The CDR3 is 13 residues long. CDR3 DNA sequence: TGTGCCAGCAGCCCGGACAGGGACTCTGAAGCTTTCTTT. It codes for CASSPDRDSEAFF.

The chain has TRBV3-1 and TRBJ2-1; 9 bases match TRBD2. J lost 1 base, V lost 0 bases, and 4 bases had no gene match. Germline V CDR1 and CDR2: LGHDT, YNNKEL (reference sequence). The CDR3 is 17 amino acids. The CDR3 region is CASSQDLLAGSYNEQFF. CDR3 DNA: TGTGCCAGCAGCCAAGATCTCCTAGCGGGATCCTACAATGAGCAGTTCTTC.